These 20 T cell receptor beta chains came from one sample sequenced in a study of vaccination and CD4 T cells after COVID-19. The Oncomine TCR Beta short-read assay was applied to DNA of cultured CD4+ T cells. TCRdb ran MiXCR on the PCR reads and lists one entry per CDR3 protein. This sample yields fewer than 15,000 distinct CDR3 sequences, of which around 32% are seen a single time; around a third belongs to the top ten. Their recognized antigens are unknown. Treatment in this sample: roughly 10-day PBMC culture with coronavirus spike peptide pools or control peptides (ViraFEST assay). Here the sequenced sample was CD4+ T cells from blood, cultured in vitro, taken before SARS-CoV-2 vaccination. The receptors shown here come from a human donor who received a COVID-19 vaccine.

This sequence joins TRBV5-1 and TRBJ2-1; 7 positions agree with TRBD2. The CDR3 contains 14 residues. The junction had 10 bases not matched to a gene; V was cut back by 8 bases and J by 5 bases. Germline CDR1 is SGHRS and CDR2 is YFSETQ. The CDR3 DNA follows: TGCGCCAGTAAACTAGCGCTGGGGGACAATGAGCAGTTCTTC. It codes for CASKLALGDNEQFF. The variable domain in full, completed from reference TRBV5-1 and TRBJ2-1, reads KAGVTQTPRYLIKTRGQQVTLSCSPISGHRSVSWYQQTPGQGLQFLFEYFSETQRNKGNFPGRFSGRQFSNSRSEMNVSTLELGDSALYLCASKLALGDNEQFFGPGTRLTVL.

The V gene is TRBV6-1, the J gene TRBJ2-5; 9 bases align to TRBD1. Germline V lookup: CDR1 MNHNS, CDR2 SASEGT. This CDR3 is built from 16 residues. J was trimmed by 6 bases and V by 3 bases; bases with no gene match: 11. This chain's CDR3 is CASSEGQGGVRKTQYF. For the CDR3, the DNA is TGTGCCAGCAGTGAGGGACAGGGAGGGGTAAGAAAGACCCAGTACTTC.

This clonotype has just a few counts. J is TRBJ2-5 and V is TRBV5-1; 15 nucleotides match TRBD2. Germline-derived CDR1 and CDR2 are SGHRS and YFSETQ. V was clipped by 3 bases and J by 5 bases; unmatched bases: 8. This CDR3 has 17 amino acids. CDR3: CASSSGTSGGLVETQYF. CDR3 DNA sequence: TGCGCCAGCAGCTCCGGGACTAGCGGGGGGTTGGTGGAGACCCAGTACTTC. The full variable domain, with the rest looked up from reference TRBV5-1 and TRBJ2-5, is KAGVTQTPRYLIKTRGQQVTLSCSPISGHRSVSWYQQTPGQGLQFLFEYFSETQRNKGNFPGRFSGRQFSNSRSEMNVSTLELGDSALYLCASSSGTSGGLVETQYFGPGTRLLVL.

On this clonotype: This is likely a read error, given that the CDR3 carries no conserved phenylalanine or tryptophan at its end. CDR3 residues: CASSELTGAGGQYY. In DNA, the CDR3 is TGTGCCAGCAGTGAACTGACAGGGGCAGGGGGGCAGTACTAC. The V and J genes are TRBV6-1 and TRBJ2-7; 8 nucleotides match TRBD1. J gave up 9 bases and V 2 bases, and 9 bases lay outside the gene matches. Germline V gene lookup returns CDR1 MNHNS and CDR2 SASEGT. There are 14 residues in the CDR3.

This chain links TRBV5-1 with TRBJ1-1; D gene ambiguous. Trimming removed 4 bases from V and 1 base from J, with 11 bases in between. This CDR3 spans 14 amino acids. CDR1 is SGHRS and CDR2 is YFSETQ in the germline V gene. The CDR3 protein is CASSHDPKNTEAFF. The CDR3 nucleotides read TGCGCCAGCAGCCACGACCCCAAGAACACTGAAGCTTTCTTT.

This clonotype was counted a few times. This chain links TRBV7-6 with TRBJ1-3; 8 nucleotides line up with TRBD1. CDR1 is SGHVS and CDR2 is FNYEAQ in the germline V gene. J gave up 2 bases and V 5 bases, and 8 bases lay outside the gene matches. This CDR3 is built from 16 residues. The CDR3 coding sequence is TGTGCCAGCAGCATCGGACAGGGAAACGCTGGAAACACCATATATTTT. Amino acid sequence: CASSIGQGNAGNTIYF.

Written as DNA, the CDR3 is TGTGCCAGCAGCGGACAGAACGACTATGGCTACACCTTC. This translates into CASSGQNDYGYTF. The chain has TRBV9 and TRBJ1-2, with D tentatively TRBD1 (5 bases). The CDR3 is 13 amino acids. V lost 3 bases, J lost 3 bases, and 9 bases lay in between. Per the germline V gene, CDR1 is SGDLS and CDR2 is YYNGEE.

This clonotype was recorded a few times. The chain recombines TRBV7-9 with TRBJ2-5; a weak D match, TRBD1 (5 bases). The V gene lost 1 base and the J gene lost 4 bases, with 22 bases spanning the gap. Germline loops: CDR1 SEHNR, CDR2 FQNEAQ (reference sequence). The CDR3 is made up of 18 amino acids. As DNA, the CDR3 is TGTGCCAGCAGCTTAGTGGCAGGGCTATTACGTTTGGGAGAGACCCAGTACTTC. It specifies CASSLVAGLLRLGETQYF. Full variable domain (outside the CDR3, taken from reference TRBV7-9 and TRBJ2-5): DTGVSQNPRHKITKRGQNVTFRCDPISEHNRLYWYRQTLGQGPEFLTYFQNEAQLEKSRLLSDRFSAERPKGSFSTLEIQRTEQGDSAMYLCASSLVAGLLRLGETQYFGPGTRLLVL.

By share, this clonotype ranks as medium-sized (0.01 to 0.1%). V gene TRBV6-4 combines with J gene TRBJ1-1; D might be TRBD1 (5 bases). This CDR3 has 14 residues. Per germline, CDR1 MRHNA and CDR2 SNTAGT. Trimming took 2 bases from V and 12 from J, leaving 19 bases between them. CDR3 coding DNA: TGTGCCAGCAGTGACGTTTTCGGGGACCCAAAAACTTTCTTT. It yields the protein CASSDVFGDPKTFF.

J is TRBJ1-2 and V is TRBV5-4; 7 bases fit TRBD1. The CDR3 loop spans 12 amino acids. V lost 4 bases and J lost 7; bases outside the gene matches: 4. The germline CDR1 and CDR2 sequences are SGHNT and YYREEE (reference sequence). The DNA for the CDR3 is TGTGCCAGCAGCCTCAGGGGGTCTGGCTACACCTTC. Amino acid sequence: CASSLRGSGYTF.

This clonotype occurred a few times. V usage is TRBV20-1 and J usage is TRBJ2-7; 7 bases align to TRBD1. Germline V gene data show CDR1 as DFQATT and CDR2 as SNEGSKA (reference sequence). The length of the CDR3 is 12 residues. Trimming cost V 3 bases and J 5 bases; bases outside gene matches: 4. CDR3 nucleotide sequence: TGCAGTGCTAGTACAGGGGACCACGAGCAGTACTTC. The encoded protein is CSASTGDHEQYF.

V is TRBV5-4 and J is TRBJ1-1; 8 nucleotides line up with TRBD1. The V and J ends lost 3 bases and 5 bases, in that order; junction bases with no gene match: 6. This CDR3 is built from 14 residues. Germline V gene lookup returns CDR1 SGHNT and CDR2 YYREEE (reference sequence). CDR3 DNA: TGTGCCAGCAGCTCCCCAGGGGGCTGGACTGAAGCTTTCTTT. Amino acids: CASSSPGGWTEAFF. The full variable domain, in which reference TRBV5-4 and TRBJ1-1 provide the parts outside the CDR3, is ETGVTQSPTHLIKTRGQQVTLRCSSQSGHNTVSWYQQALGQGPQFIFQYYREEENGRGNFPPRFSGLQFPNYSSELNVNALELDDSALYLCASSSPGGWTEAFFGQGTRLTVV.

This clonotype has just a few counts. This sequence joins TRBV20-1 and TRBJ1-1, with 7 bases that match TRBD1. From germline, CDR1 is DFQATT and CDR2 SNEGSKA (reference sequence). The ends lost 6 bases at V and 0 bases at J; junction bases unmatched: 7. CDR3 length equals 14 residues. CDR3 DNA sequence: TGCAGTGCCGGGACAGCACTAATGAACACTGAAGCTTTCTTT. This codes for CSAGTALMNTEAFF.

This clonotype was seen a few times. The chain has TRBV2 and TRBJ1-1, with D possibly matching TRBD1 (5 bases). With 3 bases removed from V and 4 bases from J, the gap between germline ends came to 18 bases. The germline V gene has CDR1 SNHLY and CDR2 FYNNEI. This CDR3 has 16 amino acids. This chain's CDR3 is CASSEGGVGRGTEAFF. Here the CDR3 DNA reads TGTGCCAGCAGTGAGGGCGGCGTTGGGAGGGGCACTGAAGCTTTCTTT.

This clonotype was counted only a few times. The chain combines TRBV12-3 or TRBV12-4 with TRBJ2-7, with TRBD2 as a possible D gene (6 bases). Trimming left V 3 bases short and J 2 bases short, with 17 bases between. The CDR3 has 16 amino acids. The CDR3 nucleotides read TGTGCCAGCAGTTTCACGGTCTGGCGGGGCGCCTACGAGCAGTACTTC. Translation gives CASSFTVWRGAYEQYF.

The chain links TRBV11-2 to TRBJ2-7, with a tentative D call TRBD1 (5 bases). Trimming shortened V by 7 bases and J by 1 base, and 14 bases separated the two germline ends. The CDR3 is 14 amino acids. Germline V lookup: CDR1 SGHAT, CDR2 FQNNGV. CDR3 DNA: TGTGCCAGCACCCCGCTGACAGCGTCCTACGAGCAGTACTTC. Its translation is CASTPLTASYEQYF.

This clonotype was found once. The chain has TRBV6-1 and TRBJ1-1; 10 nucleotides agree with TRBD1. The CDR3 sequence is 15 residues long. Germline CDR1 reads MNHNS; CDR2 reads SASEGT. V shed 5 bases and J 4 bases; nucleotides not matched to a gene: 7. The chain's CDR3 is CASSIDRGRGTEAFF. CDR3 nucleotides: TGTGCCAGCAGTATCGACAGGGGGCGGGGCACTGAAGCTTTCTTT.

The chain uses TRBV15 and TRBJ2-5, with 9 positions matching TRBD2. The CDR3 extends over 19 amino acids. CDR1 and CDR2 (germline): LNHNV, YYDKDF (reference sequence). The V and J ends lost 1 base and 1 base, in that order; junction bases with no gene match: 13. DNA for the CDR3: TGTGCCACCAGCAGAGGACCTTTTTTTGGGCGGGGGGGCCAAGAGACCCAGTACTTC. Translation gives CATSRGPFFGRGGQETQYF. Supplemented by reference TRBV15 and TRBJ2-5, the full variable domain reads DAMVIQNPRYQVTQFGKPVTLSCSQTLNHNVMYWYQQKSSQAPKLLFHYYDKDFNNEADTPDNFQSRRPNTSFCFLDIRSPGLGDTAMYLCATSRGPFFGRGGQETQYFGPGTRLLVL.

Sample share makes this clonotype medium-sized (0.01 to 0.1%). The V gene is TRBV20-1, the J gene TRBJ2-1, with 11 bases aligning to TRBD2. J lost 3 bases, V lost 1 base, and 2 bases had no gene match. This CDR3 contains 15 residues. Germline loops: CDR1 DFQATT, CDR2 SNEGSKA (reference sequence). The CDR3 region has the DNA TGCAGTGCTAGAGGTGGGACTAGCGGCTACAATGAGCAGTTCTTC. The encoded protein is CSARGGTSGYNEQFF.

The rearrangement uses TRBV6-2 or TRBV6-3 and TRBJ2-7; either TRBD1 or TRBD2 may supply D (5 bases each). CDR3 size: 19 residues. CDR1 and CDR2 from the germline V gene are MNHEY and SVGEGT. The germline V and J ends were trimmed by 1 base and 4 bases, with 26 bases remaining between them. The CDR3 DNA reads TGTGCCAGCAGTTACTTACCCTATCAACCGGGGACCGGCCTTTACGAGCAGTACTTC. Its translation is CASSYLPYQPGTGLYEQYF.